This TCR beta chain comes out of a study of shared clonotypes between healthy human individuals. In the case of this clone: Antigen: not known.

The V gene's germline CDR1 is MNHEY and CDR2 SMNVEV (reference sequence). Trimming removed 8 bases from V and 5 bases from J, with 18 bases in between. The CDR3 loop spans 14 amino acids. Naive-designated CD8 cells lacked CD45RO, were positively enriched for CCR7, and omitted terminally differentiated effector memory CD45RA+ cells. The donors were all Caucasian adults (living in Nashville, Tennessee). Findings of the study overall: Generation probabilities were higher for clonotypes shared across all four sorted-subset donors than for unshared ones.

The method was immunoSEQ multiplex PCR; TCRdb's version includes in-frame clones alone and lacks a portion of them. The table includes millions of clones, about 95% detected once. The source is a man aged 18 to 30 in good health. Sequenced: naive CD8+ T cells sorted from blood. The rearrangement links TRBV27 to TRBJ1-1, with D possibly being TRBD1 (6 bases). CDR3 coding DNA: TGTGCCAGCCGCACCATGGGGGCGGGAACTGAAGCTTTCTTT. It translates to CASRTMGAGTEAFF.